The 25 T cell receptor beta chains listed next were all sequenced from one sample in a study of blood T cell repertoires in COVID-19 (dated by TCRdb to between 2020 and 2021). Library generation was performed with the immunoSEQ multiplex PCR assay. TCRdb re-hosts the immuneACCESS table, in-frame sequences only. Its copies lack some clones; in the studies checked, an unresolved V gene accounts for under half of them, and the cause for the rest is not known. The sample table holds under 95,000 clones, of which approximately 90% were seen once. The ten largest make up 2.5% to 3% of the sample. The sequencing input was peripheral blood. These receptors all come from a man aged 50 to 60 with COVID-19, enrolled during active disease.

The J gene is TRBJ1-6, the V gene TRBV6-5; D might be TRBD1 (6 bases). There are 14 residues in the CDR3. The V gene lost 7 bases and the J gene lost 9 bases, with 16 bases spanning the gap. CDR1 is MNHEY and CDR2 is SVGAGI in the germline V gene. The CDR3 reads CASTPGGRGSPLHF. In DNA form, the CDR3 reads TGTGCCAGCACCCCGGGGGGGCGCGGTTCACCCCTCCACTTT.

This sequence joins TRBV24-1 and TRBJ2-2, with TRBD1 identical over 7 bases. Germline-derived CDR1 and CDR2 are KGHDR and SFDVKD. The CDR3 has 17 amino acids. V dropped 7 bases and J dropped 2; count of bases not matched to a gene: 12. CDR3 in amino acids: CATRSTPGTVNTGELFF. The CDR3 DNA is TGTGCCACCAGATCAACCCCCGGGACAGTTAACACCGGGGAGCTGTTTTTT.

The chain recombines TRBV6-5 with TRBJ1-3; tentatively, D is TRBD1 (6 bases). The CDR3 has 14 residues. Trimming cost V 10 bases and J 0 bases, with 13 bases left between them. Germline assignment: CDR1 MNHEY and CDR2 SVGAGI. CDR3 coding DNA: TGTGCCACGTGGTCACAGGGCTCTGGAAACACCATATATTTT. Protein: CATWSQGSGNTIYF.

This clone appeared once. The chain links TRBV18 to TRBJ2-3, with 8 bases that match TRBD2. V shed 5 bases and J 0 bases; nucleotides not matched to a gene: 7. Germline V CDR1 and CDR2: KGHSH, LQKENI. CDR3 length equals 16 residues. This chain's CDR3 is CASSSVASGSTDTQYF. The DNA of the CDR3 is TGTGCCAGCTCATCAGTGGCTAGCGGGAGCACAGATACGCAGTATTTT.

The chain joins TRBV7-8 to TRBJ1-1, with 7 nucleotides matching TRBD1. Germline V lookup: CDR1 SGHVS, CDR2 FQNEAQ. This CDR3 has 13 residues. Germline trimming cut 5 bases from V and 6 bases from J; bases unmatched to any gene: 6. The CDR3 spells CASSHRGSAEAFF. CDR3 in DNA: TGTGCCAGCAGCCACAGGGGAAGCGCTGAAGCTTTCTTT.

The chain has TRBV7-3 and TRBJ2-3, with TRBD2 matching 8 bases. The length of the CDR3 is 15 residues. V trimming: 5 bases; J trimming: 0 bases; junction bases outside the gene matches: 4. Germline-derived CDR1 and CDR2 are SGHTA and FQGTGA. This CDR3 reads CASSPKRESTDTQYF. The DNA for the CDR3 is TGTGCCAGCAGCCCAAAGCGGGAGAGCACAGATACGCAGTATTTT.

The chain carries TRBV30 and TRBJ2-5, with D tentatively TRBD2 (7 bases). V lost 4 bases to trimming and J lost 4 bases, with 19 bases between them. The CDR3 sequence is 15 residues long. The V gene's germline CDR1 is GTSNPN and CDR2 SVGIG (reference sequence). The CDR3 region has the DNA TGTGCCTGGACCTCAGGGGCGGGAGTTGGAGAGACCCAGTACTTC. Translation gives CAWTSGAGVGETQYF.

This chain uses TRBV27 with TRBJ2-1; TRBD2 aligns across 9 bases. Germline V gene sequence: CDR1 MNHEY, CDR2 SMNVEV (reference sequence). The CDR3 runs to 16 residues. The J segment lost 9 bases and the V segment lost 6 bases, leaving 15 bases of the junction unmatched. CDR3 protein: CASSPPGLAAGGEQFF. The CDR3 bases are TGTGCCAGCAGCCCCCCGGGACTAGCCGCCGGGGGTGAGCAGTTCTTC.

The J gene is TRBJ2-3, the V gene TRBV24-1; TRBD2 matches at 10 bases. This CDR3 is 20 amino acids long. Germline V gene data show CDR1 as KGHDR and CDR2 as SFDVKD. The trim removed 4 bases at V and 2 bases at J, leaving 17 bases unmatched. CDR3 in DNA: TGTGCCACCAGTGACCCGTGGACTAGCGGTGAATATGGCTTCACAGATACGCAGTATTTT. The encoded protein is CATSDPWTSGEYGFTDTQYF.

The CDR3 sequence is CASSNPGQSYEQYV. The CDR3 nucleotides are TGCGCCAGCAGTAACCCGGGACAGTCCTACGAGCAGTACGTC. The chain combines TRBV10-2 with TRBJ2-7; 7 bases match TRBD1. The length of the CDR3 is 14 residues. The ends lost 5 bases at V and 1 base at J; junction bases unmatched: 5. Germline V lookup: CDR1 WSHSY, CDR2 SAAADI.

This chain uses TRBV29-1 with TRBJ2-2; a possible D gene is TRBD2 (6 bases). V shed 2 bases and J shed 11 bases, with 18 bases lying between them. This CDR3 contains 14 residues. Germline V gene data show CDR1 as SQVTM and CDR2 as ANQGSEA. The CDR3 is CSVEFPPAGNELFF. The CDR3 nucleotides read TGCAGCGTTGAATTCCCCCCGGCGGGGAATGAGCTGTTTTTT.

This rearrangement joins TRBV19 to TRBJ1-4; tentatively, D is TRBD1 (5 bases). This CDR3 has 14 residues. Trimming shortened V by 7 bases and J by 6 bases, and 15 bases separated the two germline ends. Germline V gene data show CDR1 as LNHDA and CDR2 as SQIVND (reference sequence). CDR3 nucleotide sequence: TGTGCCAGTAACAGATGGGGCGGTGATGAAAAACTGTTTTTT. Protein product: CASNRWGGDEKLFF.

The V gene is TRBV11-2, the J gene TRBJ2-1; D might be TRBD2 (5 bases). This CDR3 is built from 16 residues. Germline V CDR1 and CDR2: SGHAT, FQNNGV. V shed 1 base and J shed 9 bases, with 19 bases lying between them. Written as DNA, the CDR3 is TGTGCCAGCAGCTTAGGCACAGATTGGCGGGTTCGTGAGCAGTTCTTC. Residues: CASSLGTDWRVREQFF. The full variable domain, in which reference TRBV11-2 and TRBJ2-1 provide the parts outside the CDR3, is EAGVAQSPRYKIIEKRQSVAFWCNPISGHATLYWYQQILGQGPKLLIQFQNNGVVDDSQLPKDRFSAERLKGVDSTLKIQPAKLEDSAVYLCASSLGTDWRVREQFFGPGTRLTVL.

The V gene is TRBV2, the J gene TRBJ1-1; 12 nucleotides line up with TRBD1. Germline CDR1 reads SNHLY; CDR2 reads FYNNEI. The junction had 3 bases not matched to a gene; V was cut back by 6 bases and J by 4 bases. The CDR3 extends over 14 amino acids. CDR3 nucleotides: TGTGCCAGCAGGGGACAGGGGGCGGCCACTGAAGCTTTCTTT. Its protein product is CASRGQGAATEAFF.

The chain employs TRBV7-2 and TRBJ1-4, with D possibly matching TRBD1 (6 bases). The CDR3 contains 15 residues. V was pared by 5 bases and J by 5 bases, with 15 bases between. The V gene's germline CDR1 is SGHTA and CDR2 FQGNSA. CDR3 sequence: CASSATGTINEKLFF. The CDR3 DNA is TGTGCCAGCAGCGCGACCGGGACAATAAATGAAAAACTGTTTTTT.

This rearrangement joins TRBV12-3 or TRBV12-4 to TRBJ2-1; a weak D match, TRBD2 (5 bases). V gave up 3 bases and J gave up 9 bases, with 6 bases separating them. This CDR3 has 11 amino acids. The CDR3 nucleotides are TGTGCCAGCAGTTTTGGGAGTGAGCAGTTCTTC. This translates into CASSFGSEQFF.

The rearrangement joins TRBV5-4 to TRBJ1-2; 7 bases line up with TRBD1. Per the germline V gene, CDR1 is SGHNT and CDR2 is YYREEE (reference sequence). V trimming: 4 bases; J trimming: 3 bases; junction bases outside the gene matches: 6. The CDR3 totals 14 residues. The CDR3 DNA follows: TGTGCCAGCAGCGGCAGGGGGAGCGACTATGGCTACACCTTC. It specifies CASSGRGSDYGYTF.

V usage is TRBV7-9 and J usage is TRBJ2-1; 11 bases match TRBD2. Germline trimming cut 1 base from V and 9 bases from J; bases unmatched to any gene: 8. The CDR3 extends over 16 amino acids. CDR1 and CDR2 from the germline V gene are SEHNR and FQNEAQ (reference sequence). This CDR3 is CASSLGSWTSGFEQFF. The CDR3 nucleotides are TGTGCCAGCAGCTTAGGTAGTTGGACTAGCGGGTTTGAGCAGTTCTTC.

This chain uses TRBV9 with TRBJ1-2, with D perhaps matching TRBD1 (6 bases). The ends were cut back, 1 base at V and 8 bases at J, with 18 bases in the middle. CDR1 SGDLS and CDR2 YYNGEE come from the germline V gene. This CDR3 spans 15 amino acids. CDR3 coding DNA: TGTGCCAGCAGCGTATCCTTGGGGGCACGCGACGGCTACACCTTC. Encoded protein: CASSVSLGARDGYTF.

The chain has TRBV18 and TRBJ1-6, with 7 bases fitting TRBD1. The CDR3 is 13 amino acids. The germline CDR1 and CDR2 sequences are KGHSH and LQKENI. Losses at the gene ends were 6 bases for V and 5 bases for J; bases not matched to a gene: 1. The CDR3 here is CASSGQNNSPLHF. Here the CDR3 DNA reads TGTGCCAGCTCGGGACAGAATAATTCACCCCTCCACTTT.

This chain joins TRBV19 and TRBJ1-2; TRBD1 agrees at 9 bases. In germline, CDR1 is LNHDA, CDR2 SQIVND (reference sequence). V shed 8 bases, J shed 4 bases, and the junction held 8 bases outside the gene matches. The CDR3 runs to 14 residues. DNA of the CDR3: TGTGCCAGTTCCACCTTGGACAGGGGCTATGGCTACACCTTC. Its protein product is CASSTLDRGYGYTF.

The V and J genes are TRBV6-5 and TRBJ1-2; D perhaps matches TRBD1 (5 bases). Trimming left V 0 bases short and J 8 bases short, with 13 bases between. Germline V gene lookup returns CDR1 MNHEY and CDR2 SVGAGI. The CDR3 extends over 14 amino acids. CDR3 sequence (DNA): TGTGCCAGCAGTTACTCATCAGGGATGTTCGGCTACACCTTC. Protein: CASSYSSGMFGYTF.

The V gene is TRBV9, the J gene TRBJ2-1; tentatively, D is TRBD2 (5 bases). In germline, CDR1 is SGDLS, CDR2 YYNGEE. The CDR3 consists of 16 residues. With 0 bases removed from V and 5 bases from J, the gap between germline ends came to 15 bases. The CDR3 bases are TGTGCCAGCAGCGTAGCAATACGACTAACAGACAATGAGCAGTTCTTC. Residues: CASSVAIRLTDNEQFF.

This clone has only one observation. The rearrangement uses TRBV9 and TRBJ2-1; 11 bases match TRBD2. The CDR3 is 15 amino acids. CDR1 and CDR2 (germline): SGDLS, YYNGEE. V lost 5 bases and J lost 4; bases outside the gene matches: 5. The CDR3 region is CASSRRLAGYNEQFF. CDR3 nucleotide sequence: TGTGCCAGCAGTAGACGACTAGCGGGGTACAATGAGCAGTTCTTC.

CDR3 coding DNA: TGTGCCAGCAGTACGACTACAAACACAGATACGCAGTATTTT. Protein product: CASSTTTNTDTQYF. The J gene is TRBJ2-3, the V gene TRBV7-9; possible D gene TRBD2, 5 bases. The CDR3 is made up of 14 amino acids. CDR1 is SEHNR and CDR2 is FQNEAQ in the germline V gene (reference sequence). V lost 6 bases and J 2 bases, leaving 12 bases between the germline ends.